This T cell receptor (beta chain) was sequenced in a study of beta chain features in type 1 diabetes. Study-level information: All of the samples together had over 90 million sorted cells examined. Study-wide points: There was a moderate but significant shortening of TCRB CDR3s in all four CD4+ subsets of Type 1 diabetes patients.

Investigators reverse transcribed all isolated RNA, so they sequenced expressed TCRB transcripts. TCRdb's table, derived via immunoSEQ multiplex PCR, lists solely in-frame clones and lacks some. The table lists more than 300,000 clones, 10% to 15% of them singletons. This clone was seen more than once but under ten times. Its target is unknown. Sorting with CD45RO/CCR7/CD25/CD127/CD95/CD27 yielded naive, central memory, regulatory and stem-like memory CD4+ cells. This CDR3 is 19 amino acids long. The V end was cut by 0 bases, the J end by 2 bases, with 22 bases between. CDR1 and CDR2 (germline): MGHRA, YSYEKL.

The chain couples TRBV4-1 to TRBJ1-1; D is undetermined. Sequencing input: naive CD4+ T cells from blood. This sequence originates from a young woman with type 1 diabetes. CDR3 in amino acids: CASSQDRGGVVYGNTEAFF. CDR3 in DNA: TGCGCCAGCAGCCAAGATCGCGGCGGGGTAGTGTATGGAAACACTGAAGCTTTCTTT.